A single T cell receptor (beta chain) is shown here with its context. The antigen remains undetermined. The authors ran a second PCR of 7 to 11 cycles using a sample-barcoded 5' primer and a J-beta primer mix. TCRdb itself ran the 5' RACE reads through MiXCR, one entry per CDR3 protein. In the table there are roughly 1.5 million distinct CDR3 sequences, 42% of which are singletons. The data were obtained in a study of blood T cells in healthy people across ages. General observations from the study: Older age coincided with a roughly linear decline in TCR beta diversity per million T cells.

Researchers isolated at least 7 million PBMCs per sample. Total RNA, at least 6 micrograms per sample, came from PBMCs. CDR1 SGHRS and CDR2 YFSETQ come from the germline V gene. Trimming removed 1 base at V and 2 bases at J, with 13 bases between. The length of the CDR3 is 16 residues. Sequenced material: blood. The sequence came from a woman aged 18-30 years in good health. The rearrangement links TRBV5-1 to TRBJ2-1, with D maybe TRBD1 (6 bases). In DNA, the CDR3 is TGCGCCAGCAGCTTGATCGCCAGGGGTACCTACAATGAGCAGTTCTTC. It encodes CASSLIARGTYNEQFF. The full variable domain, in which reference TRBV5-1 and TRBJ2-1 provide the parts outside the CDR3, is KAGVTQTPRYLIKTRGQQVTLSCSPISGHRSVSWYQQTPGQGLQFLFEYFSETQRNKGNFPGRFSGRQFSNSRSEMNVSTLELGDSALYLCASSLIARGTYNEQFFGPGTRLTVL.